The 19 T cell receptor beta chains below were found in one sample sequenced in a study of blood T cell repertoires in COVID-19. Here immunoSEQ multiplex PCR was the method, and the copy in TCRdb shows in-frame clones only, minus some. The data contain 150,000 to 200,000 clones, 86% of them singletons. The source material was peripheral blood. The source of these receptors is a woman aged 70-85 years with acute or convalescent COVID-19.

This chain uses TRBV7-9 with TRBJ1-2; D may be TRBD1 (5 bases). V was trimmed by 5 bases and J by 4 bases, leaving 11 bases between them. This CDR3 contains 13 residues. Germline V lookup: CDR1 SEHNR, CDR2 FQNEAQ (reference sequence). In nucleotides, the CDR3 is TGTGCCAGCAGCCAAGGGGCGAGCTATGGCTACACCTTC. Translating it yields CASSQGASYGYTF.

The V call is TRBV6-6, the J call TRBJ1-5, with no clear D. The CDR3 runs to 15 residues. Germline V gene data show CDR1 as MNHNY and CDR2 as SVGAGI (reference sequence). Trimming removed 7 bases from V and 2 bases from J, with 15 bases in between. The CDR3 bases are TGTGCCAGCATCTACGCCCCTGTAGGCAATCAGCCCCAGCATTTT. The encoded protein is CASIYAPVGNQPQHF.

This sequence joins TRBV6-6 and TRBJ1-1, with D possibly matching TRBD1 (5 bases). Germline V gene data show CDR1 as MNHNY and CDR2 as SVGAGI (reference sequence). V lost 1 base, J lost 11 bases, and 11 bases lay in between. The CDR3 extends over 12 amino acids. Here the CDR3 reads CASSYFQGAAFF. Written as DNA, the CDR3 is TGTGCCAGCAGTTACTTCCAGGGCGCGGCTTTCTTT.

This clone was seen a handful of times. The chain links TRBV27 to TRBJ2-3, with 8 bases matching TRBD2. Germline V gene data show CDR1 as MNHEY and CDR2 as SMNVEV (reference sequence). There are 17 residues in the CDR3. J lost 1 base, V lost 5 bases, and 11 bases had no gene match. The CDR3 region has the DNA TGTGCCAGCAGTGGGGTTGGCCGACTAGCGCGCACAGATACGCAGTATTTT. As protein: CASSGVGRLARTDTQYF.

The rearrangement links TRBV7-2 to TRBJ1-5; TRBD1 is a possible D gene (6 bases). The V end lost 4 bases, the J end lost 7 bases, and 14 bases lay between the germline ends. The CDR3 has 14 amino acids. Germline V CDR1 and CDR2: SGHTA, FQGNSA. CDR3 sequence (DNA): TGTGCCAGCAGCTCTGGGACACTAGAACAGCCCCAGCATTTT. It translates to CASSSGTLEQPQHF.

This chain links TRBV27 with TRBJ2-1, with D possibly matching TRBD2 (6 bases). Trimming stripped 6 bases from V and 0 bases from J, with 12 bases between. This CDR3 region has 15 residues. Germline V gene lookup returns CDR1 MNHEY and CDR2 SMNVEV (reference sequence). DNA of the CDR3: TGTGCCAGCAGCCCAAGGAGGGACTCCTACAATGAGCAGTTCTTC. Amino acids: CASSPRRDSYNEQFF.

The rearrangement links TRBV27 to TRBJ1-5; D gene ambiguous. This CDR3 comprises 14 residues. Between the trimmed V and J ends, which lost 1 base and 0 bases, there was a span of 4 bases. Germline loops: CDR1 MNHEY, CDR2 SMNVEV (reference sequence). This CDR3 is CASSLFGSNQPQHF. DNA for the CDR3: TGTGCCAGCAGTTTATTCGGTAGCAATCAGCCCCAGCATTTT.

The chain carries TRBV6-5 and TRBJ1-5; D uncertain. V lost 3 bases and J 7 bases, leaving 10 bases between the germline ends. In germline, CDR1 is MNHEY, CDR2 SVGAGI. The CDR3 runs 13 residues. The CDR3 loop reads CASSYSGPQPQHF. The CDR3 region has the DNA TGTGCCAGCAGTTATTCGGGTCCCCAGCCCCAGCATTTT.

The chain has TRBV18 and TRBJ2-1; TRBD2 agrees at 8 bases. Germline values: CDR1 KGHSH, CDR2 LQKENI. V shed 2 bases, J shed 0 bases, and the junction held 3 bases outside the gene matches. This CDR3 has 16 amino acids. CDR3 DNA sequence: TGTGCCAGCTCACCAGAAGCGGGAGTCTCCTACAATGAGCAGTTCTTC. Amino acid sequence: CASSPEAGVSYNEQFF.

This rearrangement joins TRBV28 to TRBJ2-1, with 10 bases aligning to TRBD2. There are 19 residues in the CDR3. V lost 4 bases to trimming and J lost 3 bases; unmatched junction nucleotides: 15. Germline-derived CDR1 and CDR2 are MDHEN and SYDVKM. The CDR3 spells CASSSWGLGASGSYNEQFF. CDR3 coding DNA: TGTGCCAGCAGTTCGTGGGGCTTAGGGGCTAGCGGGAGCTACAATGAGCAGTTCTTC. Variable domain in full (rest from reference TRBV28 and TRBJ2-1): DVKVTQSSRYLVKRTGEKVFLECVQDMDHENMFWYRQDPGLGLRLIYFSYDVKMKEKGDIPEGYSVSREKKERFSLILESASTNQTSMYLCASSSWGLGASGSYNEQFFGPGTRLTVL.

The chain joins TRBV30 to TRBJ2-7, with 9 positions matching TRBD1. Germline V gene data show CDR1 as GTSNPN and CDR2 as SVGIG (reference sequence). The CDR3 sequence is 14 residues long. Germline trimming cut 4 bases from V and 6 bases from J; bases unmatched to any gene: 10. As DNA, the CDR3 is TGTGCCTGGAAGTCGGGACAGGGCGCTGCCGAGCAGTACTTC. As protein: CAWKSGQGAAEQYF.

This clone was detected a few times. CDR3 amino acids: CSTSGTGMNTEAFF. CDR3 DNA sequence: TGCAGCACCTCCGGGACAGGGATGAACACTGAAGCTTTCTTT. The chain carries TRBV29-1 and TRBJ1-1; 9 bases match TRBD1. Germline values: CDR1 SQVTM, CDR2 ANQGSEA. The V and J ends lost 8 bases and 0 bases, in that order; junction bases with no gene match: 7. The CDR3 length is 14 residues.

V is TRBV7-9 and J is TRBJ2-7; TRBD1 is a possible D gene (5 bases). Germline V gives CDR1 SEHNR, CDR2 FQNEAQ (reference sequence). CDR3 size: 16 residues. Trimming pared 4 bases from V and 2 bases from J, leaving 18 bases between. This CDR3 reads CASSSPDRRVPYEQYF. In DNA form, the CDR3 reads TGTGCCAGCAGCTCCCCGGACCGCAGGGTACCCTACGAGCAGTACTTC.

The genes are TRBV3-1 (or the pseudogene TRBV3-2) and TRBJ2-2; TRBD1 matches at 7 bases. The germline gives CDR1 LGHDT, CDR2 YNNKEL (reference sequence). V was clipped by 2 bases and J by 6 bases; unmatched bases: 3. The CDR3 totals 14 residues. CDR3 sequence (DNA): TGTGCCAGCAGCCAAACGCAGGGGGCCGGGGAGCTGTTTTTT. Translating it yields CASSQTQGAGELFF.

The chain joins TRBV6-1 to TRBJ1-3; no firm D call. Looked up from germline, CDR1 is MNHNS and CDR2 is SASEGT. The ends were cut back, 1 base at V and 4 bases at J, with 8 bases in the middle. The CDR3 runs to 14 residues. The CDR3 bases are TGTGCCAGCAGTGAAGTCGGGGTGGGAAACACCATATATTTT. It yields the protein CASSEVGVGNTIYF.

The chain joins TRBV5-6 to TRBJ1-1; D is possibly TRBD1 (6 bases). Germline V gene data show CDR1 as SGHDT and CDR2 as YYEEEE. The CDR3 is 14 amino acids. The germline V and J ends were trimmed by 6 bases and 2 bases, with 14 bases remaining between them. The CDR3 here is CASTRQEINTEAFF. The CDR3 nucleotides read TGTGCCAGCACCAGACAGGAGATCAACACTGAAGCTTTCTTT.

This chain connects TRBV5-1 to TRBJ2-6; possibly TRBD2 for D (7 bases). Trimming shortened V by 0 bases and J by 4 bases, and 14 bases separated the two germline ends. In germline, CDR1 is SGHRS, CDR2 YFSETQ. The CDR3 runs to 17 residues. The CDR3 DNA follows: TGCGCCAGCAGCTTGGAGTTTCGGGGGGCCGGGGCCAACGTCCTGACTTTC. Amino acid sequence: CASSLEFRGAGANVLTF.

This chain connects TRBV4-2 to TRBJ1-4, with no clear D. Germline assignment: CDR1 LGHNA and CDR2 YNFKEQ. Trimming took off 3 bases at V and 0 bases at J, with 8 bases between the two ends. This CDR3 has 15 amino acids. This CDR3 is CASSHIGATNEKLFF. The CDR3 DNA is TGTGCCAGCAGCCACATCGGAGCAACTAATGAAAAACTGTTTTTT.

The table lists this clone with a count of one. This sequence joins TRBV27 and TRBJ1-1; D gene unclear. The CDR3 totals 13 residues. CDR1 and CDR2 from the germline V gene are MNHEY and SMNVEV (reference sequence). The germline V and J ends were trimmed by 6 bases and 4 bases, with 12 bases remaining between them. The CDR3 loop is CASRGGPGTEAFF. CDR3 nucleotide sequence: TGTGCCAGCAGGGGAGGGCCGGGCACTGAAGCTTTCTTT.